These T cell receptor beta chains were read from a single sample in a study of T cell repertoires in aging, cancer and after chemotherapy. A single record per CDR3 protein comes from TCRdb applying MiXCR to the multiplex PCR reads. This table holds 5,000 or so distinct CDR3 sequences, about 27% found once. The sample taken for sequencing was blood. The receptors come from a human donor with a solid tumor. Each CDR3 is given with its conserved first and last residue. Fields, in order: CDR3 DNA, CDR3 protein, D gene, clone size, J gene, V gene. A D gene is named only where the DNA matches it firmly. Size is stated for part of the rows, as once, few or many counts, or as a class when the clone is expanded.

CDR3nt: TGTGCCAGCTCACCAGGATTGGTGTCGATAAGTACGGGGCAGTACTTC
CDR3aa: CASSPGLVSISTGQYF
d_gene: NA
abundance: medium-sized
j_gene: TRBJ2-7
v_gene: TRBV18

CDR3nt: TGTGCCAGCAGTTACGACAGGGGAGGGCGAACTGAAGCTTTCTTT
CDR3aa: CASSYDRGGRTEAFF
d_gene: TRBD1
abundance: NA
j_gene: TRBJ1-1
v_gene: TRBV6-5

CDR3nt: TGTGCCAGCAGTTACTACACAGGGGGCAGCGAAAACATTCAGTACTTC
CDR3aa: CASSYYTGGSENIQYF
d_gene: TRBD1
abundance: NA
j_gene: TRBJ2-4
v_gene: TRBV6-6

CDR3nt: TGCAGTGCTAGAGTAGGAGGGTTGGTTGGGAAACTGTTTTTT
CDR3aa: CSARVGGLVGKLFF
d_gene: NA
abundance: NA
j_gene: TRBJ1-4
v_gene: TRBV20-1

CDR3nt: TGCAGTGCGGAGTCGCCAAGGTTGAACACTGAAGCTTTCTTT
CDR3aa: CSAESPRLNTEAFF
d_gene: NA
abundance: once
j_gene: TRBJ1-1
v_gene: TRBV20-1

CDR3nt: TGTGCCAGCAGCCCCCCATTTGGGACGGAGCAGTTCTTC
CDR3aa: CASSPPFGTEQFF
d_gene: NA
abundance: medium-sized
j_gene: TRBJ2-1
v_gene: TRBV5-4

CDR3nt: TGCAGTGCTAGAGACTCGGACAGGTCCTACTACGAGCAGTACTTC
CDR3aa: CSARDSDRSYYEQYF
d_gene: TRBD1
abundance: NA
j_gene: TRBJ2-7
v_gene: TRBV20-1

CDR3nt: TGTGCCAGCAGTTTATCGTTCCCGACTAGAGAGTCCTACGAGCAGTACTTC
CDR3aa: CASSLSFPTRESYEQYF
d_gene: NA
abundance: once
j_gene: TRBJ2-7
v_gene: TRBV28

CDR3nt: TGTGCCAGCAGTCCCACCGTGGAAGAGACCCAGTACTTC
CDR3aa: CASSPTVEETQYF
d_gene: NA
abundance: medium-sized
j_gene: TRBJ2-5
v_gene: TRBV27

CDR3nt: TGTGCCAGTAGAAAAACCCCATTAATGGGTGAGCAGTACTTC
CDR3aa: CASRKTPLMGEQYF
d_gene: NA
abundance: NA
j_gene: TRBJ2-7
v_gene: TRBV19

CDR3nt: TGTGCCACCAGTCCACAGGGGGCCCACCAAGAGACCCAGTACTTC
CDR3aa: CATSPQGAHQETQYF
d_gene: TRBD1
abundance: NA
j_gene: TRBJ2-5
v_gene: TRBV24-1

CDR3nt: TGTGCCACCAGTGATTTCACGGGAGATGGCTACACCTTC
CDR3aa: CATSDFTGDGYTF
d_gene: NA
abundance: medium-sized
j_gene: TRBJ1-2
v_gene: TRBV24-1

CDR3nt: TGTGCCAGCAGTTACAATTGGAGGGACAGGTCCTACGAGCAGTACTTC
CDR3aa: CASSYNWRDRSYEQYF
d_gene: TRBD1
abundance: medium-sized
j_gene: TRBJ2-7
v_gene: TRBV6-2/TRBV6-3

CDR3nt: TGCAGCGTTGAACTAGCGGCCTACAATGAGCAGTTCTTC
CDR3aa: CSVELAAYNEQFF
d_gene: TRBD2
abundance: medium-sized
j_gene: TRBJ2-1
v_gene: TRBV29-1

CDR3nt: TGTGCCAGCAGCTTAGAGAGACAGAGCAATCAGCCCCAGCATTTT
CDR3aa: CASSLERQSNQPQHF
d_gene: NA
abundance: NA
j_gene: TRBJ1-5
v_gene: TRBV7-2

CDR3nt: TGTGCCAGCAGCTCGTGGACTAGCGGTAGCACAGATACGCAGTATTTT
CDR3aa: CASSSWTSGSTDTQYF
d_gene: TRBD2
abundance: NA
j_gene: TRBJ2-3
v_gene: TRBV7-9

CDR3nt: TGTGCCAGCATGACTCTTGGACAAAGCTACGAGCAGTACTTC
CDR3aa: CASMTLGQSYEQYF
d_gene: NA
abundance: few
j_gene: TRBJ2-7
v_gene: TRBV5-4

CDR3nt: TGCGCCAGCAGCCCACTCCAGGGGGGACTAGACACCGGGGAGCTGTTTTTT
CDR3aa: CASSPLQGGLDTGELFF
d_gene: NA
abundance: few
j_gene: TRBJ2-2
v_gene: TRBV5-1

CDR3nt: TGTGCCAGCAGTTGGGGGGCCGAAACTGAAGCTTTCTTT
CDR3aa: CASSWGAETEAFF
d_gene: NA
abundance: few
j_gene: TRBJ1-1
v_gene: TRBV27

CDR3nt: TGTGCCACCAGCGAGCCTAGCGGGCCCTACAATGAGCAGTTCTTC
CDR3aa: CATSEPSGPYNEQFF
d_gene: TRBD2
abundance: NA
j_gene: TRBJ2-1
v_gene: TRBV24-1

CDR3nt: TGTGCCAGCAGTTGGGGACTAGCGGGAGCTGTCGAGCAGTACTTC
CDR3aa: CASSWGLAGAVEQYF
d_gene: TRBD2
abundance: few
j_gene: TRBJ2-7
v_gene: TRBV12-3/TRBV12-4

CDR3nt: TGTGCCAGCAAGCGGGGGCTTACTAATGAAAAACTGTTTTTT
CDR3aa: CASKRGLTNEKLFF
d_gene: NA
abundance: few
j_gene: TRBJ1-4
v_gene: TRBV7-2

CDR3nt: TGCAGTGCTAGAATGGGGACAGGGTCTTCACCCCTCCACTTT
CDR3aa: CSARMGTGSSPLHF
d_gene: TRBD1
abundance: few
j_gene: TRBJ1-6
v_gene: TRBV20-1

CDR3nt: TGTGCCAGCAGTCAACCCCCGGACAGCCGGCTGAACACTGAAGCTTTCTTT
CDR3aa: CASSQPPDSRLNTEAFF
d_gene: NA
abundance: NA
j_gene: TRBJ1-1
v_gene: TRBV6-2/TRBV6-3

CDR3nt: TGCAGCGTTGTCGGGGACAACCAGCCCCAGCATTTT
CDR3aa: CSVVGDNQPQHF
d_gene: NA
abundance: medium-sized
j_gene: TRBJ1-5
v_gene: TRBV29-1

CDR3nt: TGTGCCAGCAGCCAGGAATTAGCGGGAGAGGGTGTAAATGAGCAGTTCTTC
CDR3aa: CASSQELAGEGVNEQFF
d_gene: TRBD2
abundance: NA
j_gene: TRBJ2-1
v_gene: TRBV4-2

CDR3nt: TGCAGTCCATACGGCAGGGACCGGGAGCTGTTTTTT
CDR3aa: CSPYGRDRELFF
d_gene: NA
abundance: NA
j_gene: TRBJ2-2
v_gene: TRBV20-1

CDR3nt: TGCAGTGCTAGAGCCGGAACTAGCGGGGACAATGAGCAGTTCTTC
CDR3aa: CSARAGTSGDNEQFF
d_gene: TRBD2
abundance: NA
j_gene: TRBJ2-1
v_gene: TRBV20-1

CDR3nt: TGTGCCACCAGTGCAAAGAATGAGCAGTTCTTC
CDR3aa: CATSAKNEQFF
d_gene: NA
abundance: medium-sized
j_gene: TRBJ2-1
v_gene: TRBV24-1

CDR3nt: TGCAGTGCTAGAACAGGGGGCCAAGCAAGCACTGAAGCTTTCTTT
CDR3aa: CSARTGGQASTEAFF
d_gene: TRBD1
abundance: few
j_gene: TRBJ1-1
v_gene: TRBV20-1

CDR3nt: TGTGCCAGTAGGAGAGAGACAGGGGGGGGAGGCCTGATCCCGTATAAAGCTTTCTTT
CDR3aa: CASRRETGGGGLIPYKAFF
d_gene: TRBD1
abundance: few
j_gene: TRBJ1-1
v_gene: TRBV19

CDR3nt: TGTGCCAGCAGCTTAGCATCCTACGAGCAGTACTTC
CDR3aa: CASSLASYEQYF
d_gene: NA
abundance: few
j_gene: TRBJ2-7
v_gene: TRBV11-2

CDR3nt: TGTGCCAGTAGCCCTGGGGGGGGACCGAACACCGGGGAGCTGTTTTTT
CDR3aa: CASSPGGGPNTGELFF
d_gene: TRBD2
abundance: medium-sized
j_gene: TRBJ2-2
v_gene: TRBV19

CDR3nt: TGTGCCACCAGCAGAGAGGGGGGGGAAAGTACCTACGAGCAGTACTTC
CDR3aa: CATSREGGESTYEQYF
d_gene: TRBD2
abundance: medium-sized
j_gene: TRBJ2-7
v_gene: TRBV15

CDR3nt: TGTGCCAGCAGCTGGAGTGGGGCCAGCACAGATACGCAGTATTTT
CDR3aa: CASSWSGASTDTQYF
d_gene: NA
abundance: NA
j_gene: TRBJ2-3
v_gene: TRBV12-3/TRBV12-4

CDR3nt: TGTGCCAGCAGTTACCGACAGGGGGCGTCTCGAGAAAAACTGTTTTTT
CDR3aa: CASSYRQGASREKLFF
d_gene: TRBD1
abundance: medium-sized
j_gene: TRBJ1-4
v_gene: TRBV6-6

CDR3nt: TGTGCCACCCACAGGGGCGCCAGGTATTCACCCCTCCACTTT
CDR3aa: CATHRGARYSPLHF
d_gene: TRBD1
abundance: few
j_gene: TRBJ1-6
v_gene: TRBV24-1

CDR3nt: TGTGCCAGTAGTATGACTAGCGGGAGTCAGACCGGGGAGCTGTTTTTT
CDR3aa: CASSMTSGSQTGELFF
d_gene: TRBD2
abundance: NA
j_gene: TRBJ2-2
v_gene: TRBV19

CDR3nt: TGTGCCAGCTCTTTGTTCGGACAGGGCTTCTACGAGCAGTACTTC
CDR3aa: CASSLFGQGFYEQYF
d_gene: TRBD1
abundance: few
j_gene: TRBJ2-7
v_gene: TRBV6-2/TRBV6-3

CDR3nt: TGTGCCAGTAGTATAGGCAGGACGATTTATCAGCCCCAGCATTTT
CDR3aa: CASSIGRTIYQPQHF
d_gene: NA
abundance: medium-sized
j_gene: TRBJ1-5
v_gene: TRBV19

CDR3nt: TGCGCCAGCAGCCAAGTGACCGGGAGCGGACTCACAGATACGCAGTATTTT
CDR3aa: CASSQVTGSGLTDTQYF
d_gene: NA
abundance: few
j_gene: TRBJ2-3
v_gene: TRBV4-3

CDR3nt: TGTGCCAGCAGTTACACGGGACCTTCACTCACAGATACGCAGTATTTT
CDR3aa: CASSYTGPSLTDTQYF
d_gene: NA
abundance: medium-sized
j_gene: TRBJ2-3
v_gene: TRBV6-2/TRBV6-3

CDR3nt: TGTGCCAGCAGTTTAGGCCCAGGGGTTGTTCAAGAGACCCAGTACTTC
CDR3aa: CASSLGPGVVQETQYF
d_gene: NA
abundance: medium-sized
j_gene: TRBJ2-5
v_gene: TRBV12-3/TRBV12-4

CDR3nt: TGTGCCAGCAGCTTGTGGGGACAGAGCTCCTACGAGCAGTACTTC
CDR3aa: CASSLWGQSSYEQYF
d_gene: TRBD1
abundance: NA
j_gene: TRBJ2-7
v_gene: TRBV5-6

CDR3nt: TGTGCCAGCAGTGTCTTTTCTAGCGGGGCCTACAATGAGCAGTTCTTC
CDR3aa: CASSVFSSGAYNEQFF
d_gene: TRBD2
abundance: few
j_gene: TRBJ2-1
v_gene: TRBV12-3/TRBV12-4

CDR3nt: TGTGCCAGCAGGGCGCTCGGGGCGGGCAACCAAGAGACCCAGTACTTC
CDR3aa: CASRALGAGNQETQYF
d_gene: NA
abundance: medium-sized
j_gene: TRBJ2-5
v_gene: TRBV6-5

CDR3nt: TGCGCCAGCAGCCATATCGGAGTCAATGAGCAGTTCTTC
CDR3aa: CASSHIGVNEQFF
d_gene: NA
abundance: NA
j_gene: TRBJ2-1
v_gene: TRBV4-2

CDR3nt: TGCAGTGCTAGATCGGGGGGAAAAGAGACCCAGTACTTC
CDR3aa: CSARSGGKETQYF
d_gene: TRBD2
abundance: few
j_gene: TRBJ2-5
v_gene: TRBV20-1

CDR3nt: TGCGCCAGCTCGGGCAGGGCCTCTGGGGCCAACGTCCTGACTTTC
CDR3aa: CASSGRASGANVLTF
d_gene: NA
abundance: few
j_gene: TRBJ2-6
v_gene: TRBV5-1